Shown below are 26 T cell receptor beta chains from a single sample sequenced in a study of blood T cells in healthy people across ages. A sample-barcoded 5' primer and a J-beta primer mix were used in a second PCR of about 6 to 12 cycles. TCRdb analysed the 5' RACE reads with MiXCR anew, one entry per CDR3 protein. The sample shows about 640,000 distinct CDR3 sequences, under 65% of them seen only once. Sequenced sample: blood. The receptors were sampled from a man in his 60s in good health.

This sequence joins TRBV20-1 and TRBJ1-2, with D perhaps TRBD1 (6 bases). The CDR3 is 14 amino acids. CDR1 DFQATT and CDR2 SNEGSKA come from the germline V gene (reference sequence). V lost 6 bases, J lost 3 bases, and 17 bases lay in between. CDR3 coding DNA: TGCAGTGCAACCCCCGGGACAACAGACTATGGCTACACCTTC. It translates to CSATPGTTDYGYTF.

This clonotype has only one observation. A junction boundary mismatches the germline segment, possibly from a read error. V is TRBV5-1 and J is TRBJ2-5; D gene uncertain. Germline V lookup: CDR1 SGHRS, CDR2 YFSETQ. The CDR3 extends over 15 amino acids. CDR3 protein: CAGSRTSWGLETQYF. In nucleotides, the CDR3 is TGCGCCGGCAGCCGGACCTCCTGGGGTTTGGAGACCCAGTACTTC.

In regard to this clonotype: A much larger clone lies a single base off, so this may be a read error. The chain has TRBV28 and TRBJ2-5; D gene unclear. CDR1 is MDHEN, CDR2 SYDVKM, per germline. V was pared by 7 bases and J by 11 bases, with 20 bases between. This CDR3 contains 13 residues. This CDR3 is CASISFGNNEQYF. CDR3 DNA: TGTGCCAGCATCTCCTTTGGGAACAATGAGCAGTACTTC.

The rearrangement uses TRBV7-2 and TRBJ2-5; TRBD2 matches at 10 bases. Germline assignment: CDR1 SGHTA and CDR2 FQGNSA. V lost 5 bases and J lost 4; bases outside the gene matches: 10. This CDR3 contains 16 residues. The CDR3 region is CASSQDPGLAVETQYF. DNA for the CDR3: TGTGCCAGCAGCCAAGACCCTGGACTAGCGGTAGAGACCCAGTACTTC.

This chain links TRBV5-1 with TRBJ2-6; maybe TRBD1 (6 bases). Looked up from germline, CDR1 is SGHRS and CDR2 is YFSETQ. The CDR3 runs to 17 residues. The germline V and J ends were trimmed by 3 bases and 0 bases, with 13 bases remaining between them. The CDR3: CASSSAGVSSGANVLTF. Written as DNA, the CDR3 is TGCGCCAGCAGCTCCGCAGGGGTAAGCTCTGGGGCCAACGTCCTGACTTTC.

The chain couples TRBV6-1 to TRBJ2-3; D remains ambiguous. Germline assignment: CDR1 MNHNS and CDR2 SASEGT. V lost 1 base and J 3 bases, leaving 5 bases between the germline ends. The CDR3 loop spans 13 amino acids. CDR3: CASSEERTDTQYF. DNA for the CDR3: TGTGCCAGCAGTGAAGAAAGAACAGATACGCAGTATTTT.

The chain has TRBV5-1 and TRBJ2-5, with D possibly being TRBD1 (6 bases). The germline V and J ends were trimmed by 4 bases and 1 base, with 14 bases remaining between them. This CDR3 contains 15 residues. Germline V gives CDR1 SGHRS, CDR2 YFSETQ. The CDR3 DNA sequence: TGCGCCAGCAGCGGGTTAACAGGGACCCAAGAGACCCAGTACTTC. Protein product: CASSGLTGTQETQYF.

The V gene is TRBV20-1, the J gene TRBJ2-7; the D gene is possibly TRBD2 (5 bases). This CDR3 contains 15 residues. Germline lookup yields CDR1 DFQATT and CDR2 SNEGSKA (reference sequence). Trimming left V 1 base short and J 3 bases short, with 16 bases between. The CDR3 loop is CSARAPRGRDYEQYF. The CDR3 region has the DNA TGCAGTGCTAGAGCGCCCCGTGGACGGGACTACGAGCAGTACTTC.

This clonotype has only one observation. V is TRBV10-3 and J is TRBJ2-5; 8 bases fit TRBD2. V lost 3 bases and J lost 11; bases outside the gene matches: 14. Germline V gene sequence: CDR1 ENHRY, CDR2 SYGVKD. CDR3 length: 15 amino acids. This CDR3 is CAISDRRAGENEQYF. In nucleotides, the CDR3 is TGTGCCATCAGTGATCGACGAGCGGGGGAGAATGAGCAGTACTTC.

V gene TRBV5-1 combines with J gene TRBJ1-2; D not certain. There are 12 residues in the CDR3. From germline, CDR1 is SGHRS and CDR2 YFSETQ. Trimming removed 3 bases from V and 3 bases from J, with 6 bases in between. The CDR3 is CASSSRDYGYTF. Written as DNA, the CDR3 is TGCGCCAGCAGCTCCCGGGACTATGGCTACACCTTC.

CDR3 sequence: CASSGSVYGEGEAFF. Here the CDR3 DNA reads TGTGCCAGCAGCGGTTCTGTTTATGGCGAGGGTGAAGCTTTCTTT. The V call is TRBV6-1, the J call TRBJ1-1; D is unresolved. CDR3 size: 15 residues. CDR1 is MNHNS, CDR2 SASEGT, per germline. V was trimmed by 6 bases and J by 7 bases, leaving 21 bases between them.

The chain employs TRBV13 and TRBJ2-1, with TRBD2 identical over 8 bases. There are 16 residues in the CDR3. V gave up 3 bases and J gave up 5 bases; unmatched junction bases: 9. Germline V gene lookup returns CDR1 PRHDT and CDR2 FYEKMQ (reference sequence). The CDR3 is CASSFRRRGANNEQFF. The CDR3 nucleotides are TGTGCCAGCAGCTTTAGGAGGCGGGGGGCAAACAATGAGCAGTTCTTC.

The chain carries TRBV18 and TRBJ1-2; 8 nucleotides agree with TRBD1. There are 15 residues in the CDR3. J gave up 5 bases and V 5 bases, and 10 bases lay outside the gene matches. CDR1 and CDR2 from the germline V gene are KGHSH and LQKENI. CDR3 region: CASSSDRGLSYGYTF. CDR3 bases: TGTGCCAGCTCATCCGACAGGGGTCTATCGTATGGCTACACCTTC.

The rearrangement uses TRBV28 and TRBJ2-1; D uncertain. The DNA matches TRBJ2-7 better at its end, which makes the J call doubtful. CDR1 and CDR2 (germline): MDHEN, SYDVKM. This CDR3 has 14 amino acids. The CDR3 loop is CASSGTNPPREQYF. CDR3 in DNA: TGTGCCAGCAGTGGCACTAATCCTCCCCGGGAGCAGTACTTC.

The chain carries TRBV7-9 and TRBJ2-5, with TRBD1 matching over 9 bases. Germline assignment: CDR1 SEHNR and CDR2 FQNEAQ (reference sequence). V gave up 4 bases and J gave up 3 bases; unmatched junction bases: 9. The length of the CDR3 is 16 residues. CDR3 sequence reads: CASSSNRRTGEETQYF. For the CDR3, the DNA is TGTGCCAGCAGCTCTAACCGTAGGACAGGGGAAGAGACCCAGTACTTC.

The chain carries TRBV4-1 and TRBJ2-1, with 10 bases aligning to TRBD2. Germline V lookup: CDR1 MGHRA, CDR2 YSYEKL. The CDR3 spans 16 residues. The V gene end was trimmed by 5 bases and the J gene end by 2 bases; junction bases not matched to a gene: 6. CDR3 in DNA: TGCGCCAGCAGCGCCGATCTAGCGGGGGCCTACAATGAGCAGTTCTTC. This codes for CASSADLAGAYNEQFF.

The V and J genes are TRBV5-1 and TRBJ2-3; D may be TRBD2 (5 bases). CDR1 is SGHRS, CDR2 YFSETQ, per germline. Between the trimmed V and J ends, which lost 3 bases and 1 base, there was a span of 6 bases. This CDR3 contains 13 residues. CDR3 in DNA: TGCGCCAGCAGCTGGCGGGGCACAGATACGCAGTATTTT. Protein: CASSWRGTDTQYF.

This clonotype was detected only a few times. The chain uses TRBV7-2 and TRBJ2-7; TRBD2 matches at 9 bases. The trim removed 8 bases at V and 3 bases at J, leaving 5 bases unmatched. This CDR3 is 13 amino acids long. CDR1 is SGHTA, CDR2 FQGNSA, per germline. This CDR3 reads CASRIAGVYEQYF. CDR3 DNA: TGTGCCAGCCGCATAGCGGGGGTCTACGAGCAGTACTTC.

The V call is TRBV27, the J call TRBJ2-6; TRBD1 matches 9 bases. CDR1 is MNHEY, CDR2 SMNVEV, per germline (reference sequence). V gave up 3 bases and J gave up 0 bases; unmatched junction bases: 9. The CDR3 runs 19 residues. The CDR3, as DNA: TGTGCCAGCAGTTTGGTCGGGACAGGGACGCTCTCTGGGGCCAACGTCCTGACTTTC. Translation gives CASSLVGTGTLSGANVLTF.

This chain connects TRBV5-1 to TRBJ2-5; D is uncertain. Per the germline V gene, CDR1 is SGHRS and CDR2 is YFSETQ. Deletions cut 4 bases from V and 5 bases from J, with 12 bases between. CDR3 length equals 13 residues. The CDR3 DNA is TGCGCCAGCAGCCCATACCTAGGGGAGACCCAGTACTTC. Translated, it gives CASSPYLGETQYF.

A few counts support this clonotype. The chain carries TRBV10-3 and TRBJ2-7; TRBD2 agrees at 7 bases. CDR1 and CDR2 from the germline V gene are ENHRY and SYGVKD. The CDR3 runs 12 residues. Trimming at V came to 9 bases and at J to 4 bases, leaving 6 bases not matched to a gene. CDR3: CAIASGGYEQYF. CDR3 DNA sequence: TGTGCCATTGCCTCCGGGGGGTACGAGCAGTACTTC.

This clonotype showed up just a few times. The chain carries TRBV6-5 and TRBJ2-5; D unclear. Germline loops: CDR1 MNHEY, CDR2 SVGAGI. This CDR3 region has 14 residues. V lost 6 bases to trimming and J lost 0 bases, with 11 bases between them. CDR3 sequence: CASSRTEHQETQYF. As DNA, the CDR3 is TGTGCCAGCAGCCGCACCGAGCACCAAGAGACCCAGTACTTC.

The chain couples TRBV3-1 to TRBJ2-7; 9 bases align to TRBD1. Germline V gene sequence: CDR1 LGHDT, CDR2 YNNKEL (reference sequence). CDR3 length equals 14 residues. J lost 2 bases, V lost 7 bases, and 6 bases had no gene match. The CDR3 DNA reads as TGTGCCAGCAACCCCGGGACAGGGCCCTACGAGCAGTACTTC. Translated: CASNPGTGPYEQYF.

This clonotype was recorded only once. The V and J genes are TRBV4-2 and TRBJ2-3, with 12 nucleotides matching TRBD2. Germline values: CDR1 LGHNA, CDR2 YNFKEQ. The CDR3 totals 21 residues. Trimming removed 1 base from V and 5 bases from J; junction bases left unmatched: 19. CDR3 in DNA: TGTGCCAGCAGCCAAGGGGAAAGGGGGGCCCCGAGACTAGCGGGGGTAGATACGCAGTATTTT. As protein: CASSQGERGAPRLAGVDTQYF.

V usage is TRBV7-2 and J usage is TRBJ2-3; D unclear. Between the trimmed V and J ends, which lost 5 bases and 2 bases, there was a span of 14 bases. Germline V gene sequence: CDR1 SGHTA, CDR2 FQGNSA. The CDR3 is 15 amino acids. The CDR3 DNA reads TGTGCCAGCAGCACCTCCCGGGTCCCCACAGATACGCAGTATTTT. Its protein product is CASSTSRVPTDTQYF.

A few counts support this clonotype. The chain carries TRBV13 and TRBJ2-1, with D perhaps TRBD1 (6 bases). CDR3 length: 14 residues. CDR1 is PRHDT, CDR2 FYEKMQ, per germline (reference sequence). V lost 2 bases and J 7 bases, leaving 12 bases between the germline ends. The DNA of the CDR3 is TGTGCCAGCAGCTTACCGGGACAAGGGAATGAGCAGTTCTTC. Its protein product is CASSLPGQGNEQFF.